The source of this T cell receptor (beta chain) is a study of shared T cell receptors in the human thymus. TCRdb's copy holds only in-frame clones and misses some; the assay was immunoSEQ multiplex PCR. The sample contains about 380,000 clones, around 93% of which appear only once. Per germline, CDR1 SQVTM and CDR2 ANQGSEA. Trimming removed 1 base at V and 0 bases at J, with 12 bases between. CDR3 length: 15 amino acids. The sequenced sample consisted of thymocytes. The TCR was taken from a human donor. The chain recombines TRBV29-1 with TRBJ1-1, with D unclear. For the CDR3, the DNA is TGCAGCGTTGAAGGCAACATACTCTTGAACACTGAAGCTTTCTTT. Its protein product is CSVEGNILLNTEAFF. Filled out from reference TRBV29-1 and TRBJ1-1, the complete variable domain reads SAVISQKPSRDICQRGTSLTIQCQVDSQVTMMFWYRQQPGQSLTLIATANQGSEATYESGFVIDKFPISRPNLTFSTLTVSNMSPEDSSIYLCSVEGNILLNTEAFFGQGTRLTVV.